This TCR beta chain was retrieved from a study of Ad26.COV2.S vaccination and SARS-CoV-2 variants. Study in general: The donor participated in the COV1001 trial, in its Ad26.COV2.S arm. Ad26.COV2.S given intramuscularly, once or twice 56 days apart.

Profiled with immunoSEQ multiplex PCR; TCRdb holds only in-frame clones, not every one. Among around 420,000 clones, around 89% were seen once, and the ten largest hold around 3.6%. Note on this clone: Antigen specificity is unknown.

Study-wide results and caveats: Analyses that measured TCR breadth and depth may have underestimated total T cell responses.

V gave up 3 bases and J gave up 4 bases, with 16 bases separating them. In germline, CDR1 is LNHDA, CDR2 SQIVND (reference sequence). This CDR3 contains 16 residues. Treatment of the sample: some 20 received Ad26.COV2.S at low or high dose, single or two shots; roughly five received placebo; per-sample allocation not given. Sample collection was performed on day 63 after the first vaccine or placebo injection. The specimen was peripheral blood, collected in a trial of Ad26.COV2.S vaccine versus placebo. This receptor was obtained from a person between 18 and 60 years old who received the Ad26.COV2.S COVID-19 vaccine or a placebo. The chain links TRBV19 to TRBJ1-5, with D possibly matching TRBD1 (5 bases). CDR3 DNA: TGTGCCAGTAGTATTATAGGGCAGGGAGGTAATCAGCCCCAGCATTTT. Its protein is CASSIIGQGGNQPQHF.